Sequencing of this T cell receptor beta chain was carried out in a study of Ad26.COV2.S vaccination and SARS-CoV-2 variants. Method: immunoSEQ multiplex PCR; TCRdb's copy keeps in-frame clones and lacks some. The top ten clones hold 6.4% of a sample with about 350,000 clones, about 88% of them seen once. This clone was detected once. Its antigen is not known. Deletions cut 2 bases from V and 7 bases from J, with 14 bases between. Germline V gene sequence: CDR1 SGHDN, CDR2 FVKESK. This CDR3 region has 15 residues. Whole-study findings and limits: The breadth of spike-specific CD8+ and CD4+ T cell responses after vaccination was reportedly substantial.

Stated treatment: some 20 received Ad26.COV2.S at low or high dose, single or two shots; about 5 received placebo; per-sample allocation not given. Sampling was performed 63 days after the first vaccine or placebo injection. The clonotype originates from a person between 18 and 59 years old who received the Ad26.COV2.S COVID-19 vaccine or a placebo. The input for sequencing was peripheral blood, taken in a trial of Ad26.COV2.S vaccine versus placebo. V usage is TRBV14 and J usage is TRBJ2-2; TRBD1 is a possible D gene (5 bases). The CDR3 bases are TGTGCCAGCAGCCAAAAGACAACAGGATTCGGGGAGCTGTTTTTT. Protein product: CASSQKTTGFGELFF.